This T cell receptor beta chain was sequenced for a study of blood T cell repertoires in COVID-19. Study-level information: Researchers got acute and convalescent COVID-19 samples from the United States, Italy and Spain. The cDNA or gDNA used as material had been derived from T cells, B-cell-depleted T cells, or PBMCs.

This CDR3 has 15 residues. Trimming took 3 bases from V and 3 from J; bases not matched to a gene: 6. The germline V gene has CDR1 SGHKS and CDR2 YYEKEE (reference sequence). Original analysis: Researchers report that nucleated cell counts were estimated from reference gene primer amplification. Data came from immunoSEQ multiplex PCR; TCRdb stores just in-frame clones and leaves some out. V, J and clone size were drawn from that table, and D and trimming were deduced from the DNA. The sample consists of 430,000 or so clones, 80% to 90% of them appearing once. The chain employs TRBV5-5 and TRBJ1-2, with 9 bases lining up with TRBD1. The TCR originated in a man younger than 35 with COVID-19, enrolled during active disease. What was sequenced was peripheral blood. The CDR3 bases are TGTGCCAGCAGCTGGGGACAGGGATTGGACTATGGCTACACCTTC. It translates to CASSWGQGLDYGYTF.